These 22 T cell receptor beta chains were sequenced from one sample in a study of cytomegalovirus exposure and HLA in healthy donors. The PCR was carried out with 60 Vbeta primers and 13 Jbeta primers. Some clones are missing from TCRdb's copy, which holds only in-frame ones; the method was immunoSEQ multiplex PCR. Of around 100,000 clones listed, roughly a tenth were seen once; the top ten hold roughly 5%. The sequenced material came from PBMCs. The receptors come from a man in his forties in good health and CMV-seropositive.

In its sample, this clone was seen a few times. The rearrangement links TRBV18 to TRBJ2-2, with 9 bases fitting TRBD2. The CDR3 spans 17 residues. The J segment lost 1 base and the V segment lost 2 bases, leaving 5 bases of the junction unmatched. Germline CDR1 and CDR2: KGHSH and LQKENI. The DNA for the CDR3 is TGTGCCAGCTCACCATTGACTAGCGGAGGGAACACCGGGGAGCTGTTTTTT. Protein product: CASSPLTSGGNTGELFF.

A few counts support this clone. The chain combines TRBV6-6 with TRBJ2-1, with TRBD2 identical over 7 bases. The CDR3 consists of 10 residues. After removal of 11 bases from V and 8 bases from J, the junction contained 3 bases not matched to a gene. CDR1 and CDR2 from the germline V gene are MNHNY and SVGAGI (reference sequence). In nucleotides, the CDR3 is TGTGCCTCACGGGGGGATGAGCAGTTCTTC. Amino acid sequence: CASRGDEQFF.

This rearrangement joins TRBV7-2 to TRBJ2-5; D gene uncertain. The V end lost 4 bases, the J end lost 2 bases, and 2 bases lay between the germline ends. Germline loops: CDR1 SGHTA, CDR2 FQGNSA. The CDR3 runs to 11 residues. The CDR3 sequence is CASSSQETQYF. As DNA, the CDR3 is TGTGCCAGCAGCTCTCAAGAGACCCAGTACTTC.

This clone was recorded a few times. The rearrangement joins TRBV7-2 to TRBJ1-1, with D unresolved. Between the trimmed V and J ends, which lost 0 bases and 5 bases, there was a span of 13 bases. In germline, CDR1 is SGHTA, CDR2 FQGNSA. The CDR3 contains 15 residues. CDR3 sequence: CASSLARGGGTEAFF. For the CDR3, the DNA is TGTGCCAGCAGCTTAGCGAGAGGTGGAGGGACTGAAGCTTTCTTT.

The chain recombines TRBV7-9 with TRBJ2-2, with 7 positions matching TRBD2. In germline, CDR1 is SEHNR, CDR2 FQNEAQ (reference sequence). The junction had 3 bases not matched to a gene; V was cut back by 1 base and J by 7 bases. The CDR3 sequence is 14 residues long. The CDR3 DNA reads TGTGCCAGCAGCTTAGTACTAGCGAACGGGGAGCTGTTTTTT. Protein sequence: CASSLVLANGELFF.

The chain joins TRBV5-6 to TRBJ2-7, with TRBD1 matching 7 bases. J gave up 3 bases and V 4 bases, and 7 bases lay outside the gene matches. Per germline, CDR1 SGHDT and CDR2 YYEEEE. The CDR3 is 14 amino acids. DNA of the CDR3: TGTGCCAGCAGCCAGACAGGGAAATACTACGAGCAGTACTTC. Protein product: CASSQTGKYYEQYF.

The V and J genes are TRBV6-5 and TRBJ2-5; the match to TRBD2 covers 10 bases. The trim removed 5 bases at V and 3 bases at J, leaving 3 bases unmatched. Looked up from germline, CDR1 is MNHEY and CDR2 is SVGAGI. The CDR3 runs 14 residues. The CDR3 region has the DNA TGTGCCAGCAGTCCCGGGACTAGCGAAGAGACCCAGTACTTC. Its translation: CASSPGTSEETQYF.

This rearrangement joins TRBV6-4 to TRBJ2-2, with a possible D match to TRBD1 (5 bases). Germline loops: CDR1 MRHNA, CDR2 SNTAGT. The CDR3 has 15 amino acids. The V end was cut by 11 bases, the J end by 4 bases, with 20 bases between. The chain's CDR3 is CAGAKIGQSTGELFF. For the CDR3, the DNA is TGTGCCGGGGCTAAAATCGGCCAATCCACCGGGGAGCTGTTTTTT.

This clone has only a few counts. The junction differs from germline at one of its ends, possibly a read error. The rearrangement joins TRBV7-7 to TRBJ2-7, with a weak D call TRBD2 (5 bases). Germline V gene sequence: CDR1 SSHAT, CDR2 FNYEAQ (reference sequence). This CDR3 comprises 13 residues. CDR3 DNA sequence: TGTGCTAGCAGCTTAGGAGGAGATGACGAGCAGTACTTC. Its translation is CASSLGGDDEQYF.

The gene calls are TRBV2 and TRBJ2-3; the match to TRBD1 covers 10 bases. Trimming at V came to 9 bases and at J to 2 bases, leaving 11 bases not matched to a gene. This CDR3 contains 16 residues. The germline CDR1 and CDR2 sequences are SNHLY and FYNNEI. DNA of the CDR3: TGTGCCAGAGCCGGGACAGGGGAGGGGGACACAGATACGCAGTATTTT. Translated: CARAGTGEGDTDTQYF.

Only a few counts were recorded for this clone. CDR3 loop: CASSELRGGLDTQYF. CDR3 nucleotides: TGTGCCAGCAGTGAACTAAGGGGAGGACTAGATACGCAGTATTTT. This chain links TRBV6-1 with TRBJ2-3, with a possible D match to TRBD2 (6 bases). CDR1 is MNHNS and CDR2 is SASEGT in the germline V gene. This CDR3 region has 15 residues. Trimming took off 2 bases at V and 5 bases at J, with 14 bases between the two ends.

The chain is built from TRBV29-1 and TRBJ2-2; 7 bases match TRBD1. This CDR3 has 17 amino acids. Germline trimming cut 6 bases from V and 0 bases from J; bases unmatched to any gene: 13. Germline V gives CDR1 SQVTM, CDR2 ANQGSEA. CDR3 loop: CSVGARPGTANTGELFF. DNA for the CDR3: TGCAGCGTGGGAGCCAGACCCGGGACAGCGAACACCGGGGAGCTGTTTTTT.

The chain employs TRBV5-1 and TRBJ1-1, with TRBD1 as a possible D gene (5 bases). Looked up from germline, CDR1 is SGHRS and CDR2 is YFSETQ. The V gene lost 4 bases and the J gene lost 9 bases, with 19 bases spanning the gap. This CDR3 comprises 14 residues. The CDR3 nucleotides are TGCGCCAGCAGCCCTTCGCAGGGAATAGGTAAAGCTTTCTTT. The encoded protein is CASSPSQGIGKAFF.

This clone was detected only a few times. The CDR3 nucleotides are TGTGCCAGCAGCTCCCACCAGCCGGGACTAGCGGGAGGGCCGGACATTCAGTACTTC. It encodes CASSSHQPGLAGGPDIQYF. The chain uses TRBV7-4 and TRBJ2-4; 16 nucleotides align to TRBD2. Per the germline V gene, CDR1 is SGHVT and CDR2 is SQSDAQ. The ends lost 4 bases at V and 8 bases at J; junction bases unmatched: 14. The CDR3 is 19 residues long. Combining the CDR3 with reference TRBV7-4 and TRBJ2-4 gives the whole variable domain GAGVSQSPRYKVAKRGRDVALRCDSISGHVTLYWYRQTLGQGSEVLTYSQSDAQRDKSGRPSGRFSAERPERSVSTLKIQRTEQGDSAVYLCASSSHQPGLAGGPDIQYFGAGTRLSVL.

A few counts support this clone. This chain uses TRBV5-4 with TRBJ2-1; 7 bases map to TRBD1. Germline loops: CDR1 SGHNT, CDR2 YYREEE (reference sequence). This CDR3 is built from 15 residues. V was pared by 4 bases and J by 5 bases, with 9 bases of the junction left unmatched. CDR3 sequence reads: CASSPTGNANNEQFF. CDR3 in DNA: TGTGCCAGCAGCCCGACAGGGAACGCTAACAATGAGCAGTTCTTC.

The chain uses TRBV7-6 and TRBJ2-5; D unclear. The J call may be wrong; the DNA end is better matched by TRBJ2-7. The germline V gene has CDR1 SGHVS and CDR2 FNYEAQ. This CDR3 is built from 15 residues. The CDR3 bases are TGTGCCAGCAGCTTGACGACCATGAGGTCCTACGAGCAGTACTTC. It specifies CASSLTTMRSYEQYF.

Remarks on this clone: The junction shows a germline mismatch at one end, possibly a read error. V is TRBV9 and J is TRBJ1-5, with TRBD1 identical over 10 bases. The germline V gene has CDR1 SGDLS and CDR2 YYNGEE. This CDR3 has 15 residues. CDR3 bases: TGTGTCAGCAGCGTCTCCGGGACAGGGGCTAGTCCCCAGCATTTT. This sequence encodes CVSSVSGTGASPQHF.

This clone was counted a few times. V is TRBV6-1 and J is TRBJ1-1; perhaps TRBD1 as D (5 bases). CDR1 and CDR2 from the germline V gene are MNHNS and SASEGT. The CDR3 sequence is 15 residues long. Trimming removed 1 base from V and 0 bases from J, with 9 bases in between. The CDR3 nucleotides read TGTGCCAGCAGTGAAGAAAAGGGGCTGAACACTGAAGCTTTCTTT. Protein sequence: CASSEEKGLNTEAFF.

The rearrangement links TRBV25-1 to TRBJ1-1; TRBD1 might be the D (5 bases). V was clipped by 5 bases and J by 2 bases, with 15 bases between them. This CDR3 is 15 amino acids long. Germline-derived CDR1 and CDR2 are MGHDK and SYGVNS. The DNA of the CDR3 is TGTGCCAGCAGTCCTTGGGCCAGGGCAAACACTGAAGCTTTCTTT. This sequence encodes CASSPWARANTEAFF. Full variable domain (missing parts from reference TRBV25-1 and TRBJ1-1): EADIYQTPRYLVIGTGKKITLECSQTMGHDKMYWYQQDPGMELHLIHYSYGVNSTEKGDLSSESTVSRIRTEHFPLTLESARPSHTSQYLCASSPWARANTEAFFGQGTRLTVV.

This clone was observed a few times. V gene TRBV4-1 combines with J gene TRBJ2-3; D remains unclear. V was shortened by 0 bases and J by 7 bases, with 5 bases between the two germline ends. CDR3 length: 12 amino acids. Germline CDR1 and CDR2: MGHRA and YSYEKL. The CDR3 reads CASSQEAYTQYF. DNA for the CDR3: TGCGCCAGCAGCCAAGAAGCCTATACGCAGTATTTT.

This clone appeared a few times. The chain links TRBV4-2 to TRBJ1-6; no firm D call. V was pared by 1 base and J by 7 bases, with 14 bases between. In germline, CDR1 is LGHNA, CDR2 YNFKEQ. This CDR3 is built from 16 residues. CDR3 sequence (DNA): TGTGCCAGCAGCCAAGTGGAGGCCAGCCTCAATTCACCCCTCCACTTT. This gives the protein CASSQVEASLNSPLHF.

The gene calls are TRBV9 and TRBJ1-1, with 7 bases aligning to TRBD1. Germline lookup yields CDR1 SGDLS and CDR2 YYNGEE. After removal of 3 bases from V and 1 base from J, the junction contained 6 bases not matched to a gene. The CDR3 loop spans 15 amino acids. In DNA form, the CDR3 reads TGTGCCAGCAGCGCGAGGGGGACAGAGAACACTGAAGCTTTCTTT. Translating gives CASSARGTENTEAFF.